These T cell receptor beta chains were read from a single sample in a study of OX40 agonist ivuxolimab in advanced cancers. Sequencing was performed with immunoSEQ multiplex PCR; in TCRdb, only in-frame clones are kept and a portion is missing. The table lists roughly 50,000 clones, just over 85% of them singletons. The input for sequencing was CD4+ or CD8+ T cells sorted from blood, taken in a trial of the OX40 agonist ivuxolimab. The receptors originated from an adult with an advanced solid tumor such as melanoma, head and neck, liver or kidney cancer. Both conserved end residues are part of each CDR3. Fields, in order: J gene, V gene, D gene, CDR3 length, clone size, CDR3 DNA, CDR3 protein. The D gene is left open where the match is weak. Size is omitted from some rows. Given values are once, few, many or a class for expanded clones.

TRBJ2-3,TRBV10-2,TRBD2,14,.,TGCGCCAGCAGCCTAGCGGGGGCAACAGATACGCAGTATTTT,CASSLAGATDTQYF
TRBJ1-2,TRBV10-2,TRBD1,16,once,TGCGCCAGCAGTCCCCCGGACAGGGTTAGGGACTATGGCTACACCTTC,CASSPPDRVRDYGYTF
TRBJ2-3,TRBV7-2,.,17,.,TGTGCCAGCAGCCAGGGCGTTGGTCGCGGCCACACAGATACGCAGTATTTT,CASSQGVGRGHTDTQYF
TRBJ2-1,TRBV11-3,TRBD1,14,once,TGTGCCAGCAGTCAGGGGGTTTCCTACAATGAGCAGTTCTTC,CASSQGVSYNEQFF
TRBJ2-4,TRBV18,.,16,.,TGTGCCAGCTCACCCGTGAACACCCTGACCAAAAACATTCAGTACTTC,CASSPVNTLTKNIQYF
TRBJ1-2,TRBV30,.,11,few,TGTGCCGGTGGCCGTTTGGGTGGCTACACCTTC,CAGGRLGGYTF
TRBJ2-7,TRBV29-1,TRBD1,12,.,TGCAGCGTAGCACGACAGGGGACCGAGCAGTACTTC,CSVARQGTEQYF
TRBJ2-3,TRBV6-6,.,16,.,TGTGCCAGCAGTCCACGCAGGGCGACTAGCACAGATACGCAGTATTTT,CASSPRRATSTDTQYF
TRBJ2-1,TRBV27,.,15,.,TGTGCCAGCAGTTATGAGGGGGGGCCCTACAATGAGCAGTTCTTC,CASSYEGGPYNEQFF
TRBJ2-7,TRBV6-5,TRBD2,15,.,TGTGCCAGCAGTTACTCGGGAGGGATGCCCTACGAGCAGTACTTC,CASSYSGGMPYEQYF
TRBJ1-2,TRBV7-9,.,13,.,TGTGCCAGCAGCTTAGTCTCCAGGGACGGCTACACCTTC,CASSLVSRDGYTF
TRBJ2-2,TRBV18,.,14,.,TGTGCCAGCTCACCTCAGGGATCCCCCGGGGAGCTGTTTTTT,CASSPQGSPGELFF
TRBJ2-5,TRBV7-2,.,16,.,TGTGCCAGCAGCTTAATGGGGCACCAAATCCGAGAGACCCAGTACTTC,CASSLMGHQIRETQYF
TRBJ2-3,TRBV5-1,TRBD2,15,.,TGCGCCAGCAGTGAGGGCGGGGGAAGCACAGATACGCAGTATTTT,CASSEGGGSTDTQYF
TRBJ2-2,TRBV19,TRBD2,19,few,TGTGCCAGTAGTACGGGACTAGCGGGAAGATCCGCGAACACCGGGGAGCTGTTTTTT,CASSTGLAGRSANTGELFF
TRBJ2-1,TRBV7-3,TRBD1,15,.,TGTGCCAGCAGCCAGGACAGGGCTTCCTACAATGAGCAGTTCTTC,CASSQDRASYNEQFF
TRBJ1-2,TRBV4-1,.,15,.,TGCGCCAGCAGCCCTATCGACGCTTTTTCCTATGGCTACACCTTC,CASSPIDAFSYGYTF
TRBJ1-1,TRBV9,.,13,.,TGTGCCAGCAGCGCCGTTCCGAACACTGAAGCTTTCTTT,CASSAVPNTEAFF
TRBJ1-3,TRBV19,.,14,.,TGTGCCAGTAGGGCAGGGGCGGCTGGAAACACCATATATTTT,CASRAGAAGNTIYF
TRBJ1-1,TRBV7-2,.,13,.,TGTGCCAGCAGCTTCGGGCTGAACACTGAAGCTTTCTTT,CASSFGLNTEAFF
TRBJ1-3,TRBV15,TRBD1,17,.,TGTGCCACCAGCAGAAGGGAACAGGGGGTCGGTGGAAACACCATATATTTT,CATSRREQGVGGNTIYF
TRBJ2-1,TRBV10-3,TRBD2,13,.,TGTGCCATCAGCGGACTAGCGGACAATGAGCAGTTCTTC,CAISGLADNEQFF
TRBJ1-5,TRBV7-6,.,13,.,TGTGCCAGCAGCCCTGACGGCGATCAGCCCCAGCATTTT,CASSPDGDQPQHF
TRBJ2-2,TRBV19,.,15,.,TGTGCCAGTAGTAGCAGGTCCTGGCGCACCGGGGAGCTGTTTTTT,CASSSRSWRTGELFF
TRBJ2-5,TRBV5-1,.,14,.,TGCGCCAGCAGCTTGGAGGCACGCCAAGAGACCCAGTACTTC,CASSLEARQETQYF
TRBJ2-5,TRBV21-1,.,15,.,TGTGCCAGCAGAATACCGACAGGGATTGTAAAGACCCAGTACTTC,CASRIPTGIVKTQYF
TRBJ2-7,TRBV5-1,TRBD2,15,.,TGCGCCAGCAGCACCCAGCTAGCGGGGGGGCGGGAGCAGTACTTC,CASSTQLAGGREQYF
TRBJ1-6,TRBV19,.,16,.,TGTGCCAGTAGTGGACAAGGGGGGGTAAGGCGTTCACCCCTCCACTTT,CASSGQGGVRRSPLHF
TRBJ2-3,TRBV7-9,.,18,.,TGTGCCAGCAGCCCACATAGTCCGGACCTACTTAGCACAGATACGCAGTATTTT,CASSPHSPDLLSTDTQYF
TRBJ2-2,TRBV30,.,14,once,TGTGCCTGGAGTAAAGTAGCGAGCACCGGGGAGCTGTTTTTT,CAWSKVASTGELFF
TRBJ2-2,TRBV23-1,.,13,.,TGCGCCAGCAGTCAAATAGGGCCCGGGGAGCTGTTTTTT,CASSQIGPGELFF
TRBJ1-2,TRBV5-4,TRBD1,14,few,TGTGCCAGCAGCATAGGACAGGGCCCCTATGGCTACACCTTC,CASSIGQGPYGYTF
TRBJ2-2,TRBV7-6,.,17,.,TGTGCCAGCAGCTTAGATCCCCTCGGCCTGGGGACCGGGGAGCTGTTTTTT,CASSLDPLGLGTGELFF
TRBJ2-5,TRBV19,TRBD2,15,.,TGTGCCAGTAGCCGGGGAGGGGATCCAAGAGAGACCCAGTACTTC,CASSRGGDPRETQYF
TRBJ2-5,TRBV6-5,.,15,.,TGTGCCAGCAAAAACAGGTTTCCCAGTCAAGAGACCCAGTACTTC,CASKNRFPSQETQYF
TRBJ2-1,TRBV5-1,.,15,.,TGCGCCAGCAGCTCTAGACGGGGGCCCTACAATGAGCAGTTCTTC,CASSSRRGPYNEQFF
TRBJ1-5,TRBV5-4,.,14,.,TGTGCCAGCAGCTTCCAGGGAGGCAATCAGCCCCAGCATTTT,CASSFQGGNQPQHF
TRBJ1-1,TRBV11-1,.,14,.,TGTGCCAGCAGCTTTCGGGGGGCGGACACTGAAGCTTTCTTT,CASSFRGADTEAFF
TRBJ1-5,TRBV27,.,14,few,TGTGCCAGCAGTTTATATGGGGGCAATCAGCCCCAGCATTTT,CASSLYGGNQPQHF
TRBJ1-1,TRBV6-1,.,13,.,TGTGCCAGCAGTGAATCCGGGGCCGTGAGGGCTTTCTTT,CASSESGAVRAFF
TRBJ2-5,TRBV30,TRBD2,16,.,TGTGCCTGGAGGATGGGTAGCGGGGGGGCGGTCGAGACCCAGTACTTC,CAWRMGSGGAVETQYF